Reported below is one T cell receptor beta chain. The source of the sample is a study of cytotoxic CD8 clonotypes in ibrutinib-treated CLL. TCRdb's table, derived via immunoSEQ multiplex PCR, lists solely in-frame clones and lacks some. The repertoire holds around 33,000 clones, approximately 70% seen once, with roughly 25% in the top ten. The CDR3 loop spans 18 amino acids. Germline V lookup: CDR1 SGHDT, CDR2 YYEEEE. V lost 4 bases to trimming and J lost 3 bases, with 25 bases between them. The material was PBMCs, obtained before ibrutinib treatment. This receptor was obtained from a human donor with chronic lymphocytic leukemia. The J gene is TRBJ1-2, the V gene TRBV5-6; TRBD1 might be the D (6 bases). CDR3 sequence reads: CASSDPAERWDTDYGYTF. The CDR3 DNA reads TGTGCCAGCAGCGATCCCGCGGAAAGATGGGACACAGACTATGGCTACACCTTC.